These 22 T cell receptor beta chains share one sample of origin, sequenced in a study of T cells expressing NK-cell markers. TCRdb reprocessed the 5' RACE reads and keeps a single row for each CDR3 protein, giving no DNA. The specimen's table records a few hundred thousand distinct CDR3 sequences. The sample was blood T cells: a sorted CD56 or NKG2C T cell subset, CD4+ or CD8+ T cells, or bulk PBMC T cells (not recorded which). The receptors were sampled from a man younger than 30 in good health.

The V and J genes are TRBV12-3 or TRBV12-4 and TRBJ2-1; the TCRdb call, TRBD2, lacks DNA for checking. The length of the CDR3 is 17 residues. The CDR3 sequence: CASSLGLAGVSDNEQFF.

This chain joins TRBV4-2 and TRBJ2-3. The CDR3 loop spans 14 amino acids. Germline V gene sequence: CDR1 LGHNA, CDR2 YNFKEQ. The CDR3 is CASSQELRQDTQYF.

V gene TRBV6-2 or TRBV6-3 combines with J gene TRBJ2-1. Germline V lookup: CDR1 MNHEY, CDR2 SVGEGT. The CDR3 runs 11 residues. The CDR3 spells CASSYSGEQFF.

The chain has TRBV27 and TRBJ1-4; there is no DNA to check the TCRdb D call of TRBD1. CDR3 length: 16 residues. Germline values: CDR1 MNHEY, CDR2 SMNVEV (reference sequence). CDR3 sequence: CASSFRQGVTNEKLFF.

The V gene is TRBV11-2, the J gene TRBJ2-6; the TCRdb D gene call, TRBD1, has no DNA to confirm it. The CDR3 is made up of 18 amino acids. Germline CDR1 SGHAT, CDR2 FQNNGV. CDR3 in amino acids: CASSLESRPASGANVLTF.

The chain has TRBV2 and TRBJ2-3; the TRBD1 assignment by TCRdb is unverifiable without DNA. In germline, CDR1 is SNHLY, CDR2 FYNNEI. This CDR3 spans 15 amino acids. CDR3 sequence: CASSADRSSTDTQYF.

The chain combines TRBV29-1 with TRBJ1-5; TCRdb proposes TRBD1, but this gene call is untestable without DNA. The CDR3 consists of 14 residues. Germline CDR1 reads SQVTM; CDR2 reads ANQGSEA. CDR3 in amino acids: CSVGGSGYNQPQHF.

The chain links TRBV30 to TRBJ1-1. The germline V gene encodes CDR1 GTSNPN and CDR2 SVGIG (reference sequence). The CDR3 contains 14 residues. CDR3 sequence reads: CAWSIRTTGTEAFF.

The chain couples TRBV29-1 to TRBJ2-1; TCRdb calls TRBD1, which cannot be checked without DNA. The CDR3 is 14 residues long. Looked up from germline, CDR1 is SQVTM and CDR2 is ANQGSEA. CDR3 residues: CSVESRGRYNEQFF.

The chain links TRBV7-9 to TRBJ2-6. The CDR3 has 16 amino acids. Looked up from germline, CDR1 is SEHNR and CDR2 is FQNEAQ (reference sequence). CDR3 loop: CASSESSGSGANVLTF.

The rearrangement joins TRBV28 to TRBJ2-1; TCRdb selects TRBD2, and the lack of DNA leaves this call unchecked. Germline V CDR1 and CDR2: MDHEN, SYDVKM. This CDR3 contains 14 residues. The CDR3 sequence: CASSQWPSVSEQFF.

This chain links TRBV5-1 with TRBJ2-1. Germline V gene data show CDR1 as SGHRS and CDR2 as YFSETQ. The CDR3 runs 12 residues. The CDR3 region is CASSLPSDSQFF. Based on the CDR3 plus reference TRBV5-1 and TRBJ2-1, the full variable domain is KAGVTQTPRYLIKTRGQQVTLSCSPISGHRSVSWYQQTPGQGLQFLFEYFSETQRNKGNFPGRFSGRQFSNSRSEMNVSTLELGDSALYLCASSLPSDSQFFGPGTRLTVL.

CDR3 amino acids: CASSPSSRHPEAFF. The chain links TRBV12-3 or TRBV12-4 to TRBJ1-1. The CDR3 loop spans 14 amino acids.

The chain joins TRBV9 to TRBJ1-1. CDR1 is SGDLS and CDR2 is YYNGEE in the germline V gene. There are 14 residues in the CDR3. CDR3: CASSVVAGYTEAFF.

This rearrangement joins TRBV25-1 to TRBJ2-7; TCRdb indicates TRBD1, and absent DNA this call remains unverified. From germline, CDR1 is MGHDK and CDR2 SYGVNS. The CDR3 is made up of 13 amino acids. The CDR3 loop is CASTGPGGYEQYF.

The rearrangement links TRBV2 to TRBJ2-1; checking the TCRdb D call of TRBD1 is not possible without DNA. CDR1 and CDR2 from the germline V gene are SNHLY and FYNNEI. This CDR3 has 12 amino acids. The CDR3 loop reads CASRDRGREQFF.

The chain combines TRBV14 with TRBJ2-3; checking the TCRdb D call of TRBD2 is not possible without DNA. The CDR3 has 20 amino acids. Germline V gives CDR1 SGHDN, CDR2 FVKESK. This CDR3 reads CASSQVLGTSFGGGTDTQYF.

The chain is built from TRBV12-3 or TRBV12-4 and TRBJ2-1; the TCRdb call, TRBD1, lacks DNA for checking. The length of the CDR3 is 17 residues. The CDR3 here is CASSLGLRRQSYNEQFF.

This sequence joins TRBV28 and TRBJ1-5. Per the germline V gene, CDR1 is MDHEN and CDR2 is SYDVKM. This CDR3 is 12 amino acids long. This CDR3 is CASSLVWQPQHF.

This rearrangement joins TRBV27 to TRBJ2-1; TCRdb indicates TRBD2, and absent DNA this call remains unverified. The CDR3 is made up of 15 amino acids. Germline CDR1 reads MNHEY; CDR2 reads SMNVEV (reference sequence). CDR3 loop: CASSSGTSAYNEQFF.

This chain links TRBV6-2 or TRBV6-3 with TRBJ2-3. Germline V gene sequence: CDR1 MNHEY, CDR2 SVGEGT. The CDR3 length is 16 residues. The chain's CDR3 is CASSYSMGRLTDTQYF.

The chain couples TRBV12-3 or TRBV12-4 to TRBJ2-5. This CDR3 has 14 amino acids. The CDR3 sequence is CASSFQAAQETQYF.